The 18 T cell receptor beta chains below all came from one sample that was sequenced in a study of cytotoxic CD8 clonotypes in ibrutinib-treated CLL (dated by TCRdb to the early 2020s). The meaning of the sample's time point label: approximately eleven months on ibrutinib. Library method: the immunoSEQ multiplex PCR assay. TCRdb took this table from immuneACCESS and kept in-frame rearrangements with V and J called. Such tables lack part of the clones; where checked against another copy, unresolved V genes explain under half of the gap, and the rest is unexplained. The sample table holds around 150,000 clones, of which 81% were seen once. The ten largest clones add up to about 2% of the sample. Sequenced here: PBMCs, sampled after 12 months of ibrutinib treatment. These TCRs come from a human donor with chronic lymphocytic leukemia.

The V gene is TRBV19, the J gene TRBJ2-1; 11 bases map to TRBD1. Germline values: CDR1 LNHDA, CDR2 SQIVND (reference sequence). The J segment lost 7 bases and the V segment lost 1 base, leaving 6 bases of the junction unmatched. The CDR3 contains 16 residues. The CDR3 protein is CASSIGRTGGSNEQFF. The CDR3 region has the DNA TGTGCCAGTAGTATAGGGCGGACAGGGGGCTCAAATGAGCAGTTCTTC.

The rearrangement links TRBV28 to TRBJ1-5, with 10 bases matching TRBD1. The V segment lost 2 bases and the J segment 7 bases; nucleotides outside the gene matches: 8. Germline loops: CDR1 MDHEN, CDR2 SYDVKM. The CDR3 runs to 16 residues. The CDR3 reads CASSLRTGGIGQPQHF. CDR3 nucleotides: TGTGCCAGCAGTTTAAGGACAGGGGGTATTGGGCAGCCCCAGCATTTT.

CDR3 bases: TGTGCCAGCAGCTTAGGTGGAGGGAGAGAGACCCAGTACTTC. It codes for CASSLGGGRETQYF. This chain links TRBV7-3 with TRBJ2-5, with D perhaps matching TRBD2 (6 bases). V was trimmed by 2 bases and J by 4 bases, leaving 11 bases between them. CDR1 and CDR2 from the germline V gene are SGHTA and FQGTGA. The CDR3 is 14 residues long.

The CDR3 spells CASSPLTGNTEAFF. In DNA, the CDR3 is TGTGCCAGCAGCCCGCTGACAGGGAACACTGAAGCTTTCTTT. V and J are TRBV28 and TRBJ1-1; D perhaps matches TRBD1 (6 bases). This CDR3 spans 14 amino acids. Germline CDR1 is MDHEN and CDR2 is SYDVKM. V lost 6 bases and J lost 1, with 12 bases in between.

The chain is built from TRBV10-3 and TRBJ2-2; 8 bases line up with TRBD2. Per germline, CDR1 ENHRY and CDR2 SYGVKD. This CDR3 comprises 14 residues. V lost 4 bases and J lost 5; bases outside the gene matches: 3. CDR3 amino acids: CAISGREGTGELFF. CDR3 nucleotide sequence: TGTGCCATCAGTGGCCGGGAGGGGACCGGGGAGCTGTTTTTT.

The rearrangement joins TRBV21-1 to TRBJ1-4; the D call in the table, TRBD1, was not verified against the DNA. TRBV21-1 is flagged as a pseudogene. The CDR3 sequence is 16 residues long. The CDR3 loop is CASSIGTGGPNEKLFF. In nucleotides, the CDR3 is TGTGCCAGCAGCATCGGGACAGGGGGTCCTAACGAAAAACTGTTTTTT.

The chain joins TRBV11-2 to TRBJ2-2; D ambiguous. Per germline, CDR1 SGHAT and CDR2 FQNNGV. Trimming pared 2 bases from V and 6 bases from J, leaving 7 bases between. CDR3 size: 13 residues. The CDR3: CASSLLRAGELFF. The DNA of the CDR3 is TGTGCCAGCAGCTTATTACGGGCCGGGGAGCTGTTTTTT.

The CDR3 region is CASVLVSTDTQYF. The CDR3 DNA sequence: TGTGCCAGCGTCTTAGTTAGCACAGATACGCAGTATTTT. J is TRBJ2-3 and V is TRBV9; D remains ambiguous. Germline-derived CDR1 and CDR2 are SGDLS and YYNGEE. Trimming took off 7 bases at V and 0 bases at J, with 9 bases between the two ends. This CDR3 has 13 residues.

The chain carries TRBV5-1 and TRBJ1-1; 9 bases align to TRBD1. From germline, CDR1 is SGHRS and CDR2 YFSETQ. This CDR3 spans 15 amino acids. Trimming took 4 bases from V and 0 from J; bases not matched to a gene: 4. The CDR3 here is CASSPDRGMNTEAFF. Here the CDR3 DNA reads TGCGCCAGCAGCCCGGACAGGGGAATGAACACTGAAGCTTTCTTT.

The chain uses TRBV27 and TRBJ1-4; a weak D match, TRBD1 (6 bases). The germline V gene has CDR1 MNHEY and CDR2 SMNVEV (reference sequence). The CDR3 consists of 16 residues. V lost 5 bases, J lost 5 bases, and 18 bases lay in between. The DNA of the CDR3 is TGTGCCAGCAGTCTTTACTCAGGGGCCTACAATGAAAAACTGTTTTTT. Its translation is CASSLYSGAYNEKLFF.

In its sample, this clone was seen a few times. The V and J genes are TRBV9 and TRBJ2-1; TRBD2 is a possible D gene (6 bases). The V end lost 0 bases, the J end lost 6 bases, and 10 bases lay between the germline ends. The CDR3 extends over 14 amino acids. In germline, CDR1 is SGDLS, CDR2 YYNGEE. The CDR3 sequence is CASSVAGVFNEQFF. Written as DNA, the CDR3 is TGTGCCAGCAGCGTAGCGGGAGTATTCAATGAGCAGTTCTTC.

Here the CDR3 reads CASSTGLAGVGNEQFF. The DNA for the CDR3 is TGTGCCAGCAGCACGGGACTAGCGGGGGTTGGTAATGAGCAGTTCTTC. This chain links TRBV7-3 with TRBJ2-1, with TRBD2 matching 14 bases. Germline lookup yields CDR1 SGHTA and CDR2 FQGTGA. The CDR3 has 16 amino acids. V trimming: 5 bases; J trimming: 7 bases; junction bases outside the gene matches: 7.

This clone appeared once. The chain is built from TRBV28 and TRBJ2-1, with 9 bases that match TRBD2. The ends lost 4 bases at V and 4 bases at J; junction bases unmatched: 14. CDR3 length: 18 amino acids. Germline V lookup: CDR1 MDHEN, CDR2 SYDVKM. DNA for the CDR3: TGTGCCAGCAGTTCTGCCGCGTCTGCGGGGGGGTTATACAATGAGCAGTTCTTC. It specifies CASSSAASAGGLYNEQFF.

The DNA of the CDR3 is TGTGCCGCCAACGGACTAGCGGGAGGTGGCACCGGGGAGCTGTTTTTT. Translated, it gives CAANGLAGGGTGELFF. This chain joins TRBV10-3 and TRBJ2-2; 14 bases are shared with TRBD2. This CDR3 has 16 amino acids. Germline V gives CDR1 ENHRY, CDR2 SYGVKD. V lost 11 bases and J lost 4; bases outside the gene matches: 9.

The chain links TRBV5-4 to TRBJ2-7; the D is unclear. V dropped 0 bases and J dropped 2 bases, with 12 bases sitting between them. The germline gives CDR1 SGHNT, CDR2 YYREEE (reference sequence). The length of the CDR3 is 15 residues. The CDR3 sequence: CASSLAYMGTYEQYF. The CDR3, as DNA: TGTGCCAGCAGCTTGGCCTATATGGGCACCTACGAGCAGTACTTC.

CDR3 protein: CASSSGLAEITGAPYEQYF. The CDR3 DNA reads as TGTGCCAGCAGCTCGGGACTAGCGGAGATAACAGGGGCTCCTTACGAGCAGTACTTC. The chain links TRBV7-9 to TRBJ2-7, with 11 bases lining up with TRBD2. CDR1 and CDR2 (germline): SEHNR, FQNEAQ (reference sequence). The V segment lost 4 bases and the J segment 4 bases; nucleotides outside the gene matches: 18. CDR3 length: 19 residues.

The rearrangement joins TRBV7-2 to TRBJ2-7; D uncertain. The CDR3 runs to 12 residues. CDR1 and CDR2 from the germline V gene are SGHTA and FQGNSA. V dropped 2 bases and J dropped 7 bases, with 9 bases sitting between them. CDR3 region: CASSLMGTEQYF. In DNA form, the CDR3 reads TGTGCCAGCAGCTTAATGGGTACTGAGCAGTACTTC.

This chain connects TRBV5-1 to TRBJ2-5; 7 bases are a match to TRBD1. Per the germline V gene, CDR1 is SGHRS and CDR2 is YFSETQ. CDR3 size: 13 residues. The J segment lost 2 bases and the V segment lost 4 bases, leaving 2 bases of the junction unmatched. The CDR3 DNA reads TGCGCCAGCAGCAGGGGACAGCAAGAGACCCAGTACTTC. Its translation is CASSRGQQETQYF.